These 23 T cell receptor beta chains share one sample of origin, sequenced in a study of blood T cell repertoires in COVID-19 (dated by TCRdb to 2020 to 2021). Library preparation employed the immunoSEQ multiplex PCR assay. This is the immuneACCESS table as TCRdb keeps it, with only in-frame sequences that have V and J called. A part of the clones is gone; compared with another copy, unresolved V genes explain less than half, and the rest is unexplained. This sample gives approximately 280,000 clones in total; approximately 86% of them show up just once. Of the sample, approximately 2% is held by the ten largest clones. The sequenced sample was peripheral blood. These receptors came from a young woman who had recovered from COVID-19.

The V gene is TRBV2, the J gene TRBJ1-5; the D gene is possibly TRBD1 (6 bases). From germline, CDR1 is SNHLY and CDR2 FYNNEI. Deletions cut 6 bases from V and 6 bases from J, with 15 bases between. The CDR3 runs 14 residues. In nucleotides, the CDR3 is TGTGCCAGCAGCAAAACAGGGCTCTTTCAGCCCCAGCATTTT. The encoded protein is CASSKTGLFQPQHF.

This clone was counted at least ten times. Compared with germline, one end of the junction differs, possibly owing to a read error. The rearrangement joins TRBV25-1 to TRBJ1-1; perhaps TRBD1 as D (5 bases). The CDR3 runs to 11 residues. Germline-derived CDR1 and CDR2 are MGHDK and SYGVNS. The CDR3 nucleotides are TGTGCCAGCAGCCTACAAGGGGACTCCGTCTTT. Translation: CASSLQGDSVF.

The V and J genes are TRBV4-1 and TRBJ1-4; tentative D call: TRBD1 (5 bases). V lost 0 bases and J lost 6, with 8 bases in between. In germline, CDR1 is MGHRA, CDR2 YSYEKL. The CDR3 totals 14 residues. Here the CDR3 DNA reads TGCGCCAGCAGCCAAGATGAAGGGGATGAAAAACTGTTTTTT. It encodes CASSQDEGDEKLFF.

This clone occurred a few times. This sample also contains other DNA sequences that code for the same CDR3. The chain carries TRBV4-3 and TRBJ1-1, with a tentative D call TRBD1 (5 bases). CDR1 is LGHNA, CDR2 YSLEER, per germline. The CDR3 totals 13 residues. V lost 3 bases to trimming and J lost 1 base, with 6 bases between them. Here the CDR3 DNA reads TGCGCCAGCAGCCAGGGGCGGAACACTGAAGCTTTCTTT. Translation gives CASSQGRNTEAFF.

This chain links TRBV3-1 (or the pseudogene TRBV3-2) with TRBJ1-2; a weak D match, TRBD1 (6 bases). This CDR3 region has 15 residues. Trimming shortened V by 6 bases and J by 4 bases, and 18 bases separated the two germline ends. Germline loops: CDR1 LGHDT, CDR2 YNNKEL (reference sequence). CDR3 bases: TGTGCCAGCAGACGAAGAAGACAGGCCAGCTATGGCTACACCTTC. Translating it yields CASRRRRQASYGYTF.

The chain combines TRBV5-1 with TRBJ1-4; the match to TRBD1 covers 9 bases. This CDR3 has 16 residues. Germline V CDR1 and CDR2: SGHRS, YFSETQ. Unmatched junction bases numbered 0, after V lost 0 bases and J lost 0 bases. The CDR3 loop is CASSLGTGATNEKLFF. Written as DNA, the CDR3 is TGCGCCAGCAGCTTGGGGACAGGGGCAACTAATGAAAAACTGTTTTTT.

This clone showed up just once. The V call is TRBV5-1, the J call TRBJ2-6; 12 positions agree with TRBD1. From germline, CDR1 is SGHRS and CDR2 YFSETQ. The CDR3 runs 17 residues. The V and J ends lost 4 bases and 3 bases, in that order; junction bases with no gene match: 5. The CDR3 nucleotides read TGCGCCAGCAGCCTAGGGACAGGGGGCTATGGGGCCAACGTCCTGACTTTC. Its protein product is CASSLGTGGYGANVLTF.

The rearrangement links TRBV7-8 to TRBJ1-5; weak D call: TRBD1 (6 bases). Germline CDR1 and CDR2: SGHVS and FQNEAQ. V lost 2 bases and J lost 5, with 16 bases in between. The CDR3 is 16 residues long. The CDR3, as DNA: TGTGCCAGCAGCTTACTCCGGATCAGGGGAGATCAGCCCCAGCATTTT. This codes for CASSLLRIRGDQPQHF.

The chain combines TRBV6-1 with TRBJ2-3; no clear D. Germline V gene sequence: CDR1 MNHNS, CDR2 SASEGT. CDR3 size: 14 residues. V dropped 7 bases and J dropped 0 bases, with 11 bases sitting between them. In DNA, the CDR3 is TGTGCCAGCAAACTTGCCTCTAGCACAGATACGCAGTATTTT. It translates to CASKLASSTDTQYF.

The CDR3 sequence: CASKGGGRNEQFF. The CDR3 nucleotides are TGTGCCAGCAAGGGCGGAGGTAGGAATGAGCAGTTCTTC. The genes are TRBV28 and TRBJ2-1; D may be TRBD2 (5 bases). The CDR3 runs 13 residues. Germline-derived CDR1 and CDR2 are MDHEN and SYDVKM. V was clipped by 7 bases and J by 7 bases, with 14 bases between them. Combining the CDR3 with reference TRBV28 and TRBJ2-1 gives the whole variable domain DVKVTQSSRYLVKRTGEKVFLECVQDMDHENMFWYRQDPGLGLRLIYFSYDVKMKEKGDIPEGYSVSREKKERFSLILESASTNQTSMYLCASKGGGRNEQFFGPGTRLTVL.

The genes are TRBV19 and TRBJ2-1, with D maybe TRBD2 (6 bases). Germline CDR1 is LNHDA and CDR2 is SQIVND (reference sequence). The ends were cut back, 3 bases at V and 2 bases at J, with 17 bases in the middle. The CDR3 loop spans 17 amino acids. This CDR3 is CASSISGTSYPYNEQFF. In nucleotides, the CDR3 is TGTGCCAGTAGTATCTCGGGAACTAGCTATCCCTACAATGAGCAGTTCTTC.

V and J are TRBV13 and TRBJ2-7; 9 bases match TRBD1. The CDR3 is made up of 16 amino acids. CDR1 is PRHDT, CDR2 FYEKMQ, per germline (reference sequence). The ends lost 5 bases at V and 0 bases at J; junction bases unmatched: 8. CDR3 residues: CASSNRGTGPSYEQYF. The CDR3 nucleotides are TGTGCCAGCAGCAACCGGGGGACAGGGCCCTCCTACGAGCAGTACTTC.

The V and J genes are TRBV28 and TRBJ1-1; a possible D gene is TRBD1 (6 bases). Trimming left V 5 bases short and J 4 bases short, with 17 bases between. The germline V gene encodes CDR1 MDHEN and CDR2 SYDVKM. This CDR3 has 15 residues. CDR3 sequence (DNA): TGTGCCAGCAGTCCCCCCGGGGGGCGCGGCACTGAAGCTTTCTTT. Encoded protein: CASSPPGGRGTEAFF.

The genes are TRBV5-8 and TRBJ2-3; a possible D gene is TRBD1 (6 bases). This CDR3 is 14 amino acids long. Germline CDR1 SGHTS, CDR2 YDEGEE. V lost 3 bases and J 3 bases, leaving 11 bases between the germline ends. CDR3 bases: TGTGCCAGCAGCTCGCGAACAGGGACAGATACGCAGTATTTT. As protein: CASSSRTGTDTQYF.

Regarding this clone: The same CDR3 is also encoded by other DNA sequences in this sample. The CDR3: CASSLGQKETQYF. The CDR3 bases are TGCGCCAGCAGCTTGGGGCAGAAAGAGACCCAGTACTTC. V and J are TRBV5-1 and TRBJ2-5; unclear D gene. This CDR3 contains 13 residues. Germline loops: CDR1 SGHRS, CDR2 YFSETQ. Trimming removed 0 bases at V and 3 bases at J, with 6 bases between. The full variable domain, in which reference TRBV5-1 and TRBJ2-5 provide the parts outside the CDR3, is KAGVTQTPRYLIKTRGQQVTLSCSPISGHRSVSWYQQTPGQGLQFLFEYFSETQRNKGNFPGRFSGRQFSNSRSEMNVSTLELGDSALYLCASSLGQKETQYFGPGTRLLVL.

This rearrangement joins TRBV25-1 to TRBJ1-1; the match to TRBD1 covers 8 bases. CDR1 is MGHDK and CDR2 is SYGVNS in the germline V gene. V gave up 9 bases and J gave up 5 bases; unmatched junction bases: 5. This CDR3 has 12 amino acids. Written as DNA, the CDR3 is TGTGCCAGTCGGACAGGGAAAACTGAAGCTTTCTTT. It specifies CASRTGKTEAFF.

The rearrangement links TRBV7-8 to TRBJ1-2; 8 positions agree with TRBD1. This CDR3 has 14 amino acids. After removal of 5 bases from V and 8 bases from J, the junction contained 10 bases not matched to a gene. Germline-derived CDR1 and CDR2 are SGHVS and FQNEAQ. The CDR3 is CASSRADREDGYTF. The CDR3, as DNA: TGTGCCAGCAGCCGAGCGGACAGGGAAGACGGCTACACCTTC. Using reference TRBV7-8 and TRBJ1-2 for the parts outside the CDR3, the full variable domain is GAGVSQSPRYKVAKRGQDVALRCDPISGHVSLFWYQQALGQGPEFLTYFQNEAQLDKSGLPSDRFFAERPEGSVSTLKIQRTQQEDSAVYLCASSRADREDGYTFGSGTRLTVV.

CDR3 sequence reads: CASSSAIWGTNNEQFF. The DNA for the CDR3 is TGTGCCAGCAGCTCCGCTATATGGGGGACTAACAATGAGCAGTTCTTC. The rearrangement uses TRBV5-4 and TRBJ2-1; 7 nucleotides line up with TRBD2. Germline CDR1 and CDR2: SGHNT and YYREEE (reference sequence). There are 16 residues in the CDR3. Losses at the gene ends were 3 bases for V and 5 bases for J; bases not matched to a gene: 11.

The CDR3 protein is CASSMDGSSYNEQFF. CDR3 DNA sequence: TGTGCCAGTAGTATGGACGGGAGTTCCTACAATGAGCAGTTCTTC. The chain combines TRBV19 with TRBJ2-1; D is possibly TRBD2 (6 bases). Germline V gene lookup returns CDR1 LNHDA and CDR2 SQIVND (reference sequence). V shed 3 bases and J shed 1 base, with 10 bases lying between them. This CDR3 is built from 15 residues.

This clone has just a few counts. The rearrangement joins TRBV5-1 to TRBJ2-3; D is unclear. Deletions cut 7 bases from V and 1 base from J, with 16 bases between. Germline assignment: CDR1 SGHRS and CDR2 YFSETQ. This CDR3 is built from 15 residues. The CDR3 nucleotides read TGCGCCAGCCGGATCCGGGTTTTAGGCACAGATACGCAGTATTTT. Its translation: CASRIRVLGTDTQYF.

This clone was picked up one time. This chain links TRBV5-5 with TRBJ2-7; 7 nucleotides match TRBD1. Trimming took 7 bases from V and 5 from J; bases not matched to a gene: 6. The CDR3 spans 12 residues. Germline CDR1 is SGHKS and CDR2 is YYEKEE (reference sequence). CDR3 nucleotides: TGTGCCAGCTTAAAGGGGGCTCACGAGCAGTACTTC. Translating gives CASLKGAHEQYF.

The chain carries TRBV30 and TRBJ1-2; D unclear. This CDR3 region has 17 residues. The germline V gene encodes CDR1 GTSNPN and CDR2 SVGIG (reference sequence). V gave up 1 base and J gave up 7 bases, with 25 bases separating them. CDR3 nucleotide sequence: TGTGCCTGGAGTGGCTCCCTGACTATCCGAAGGAGGAGTGGCTACACCTTC. Translated: CAWSGSLTIRRRSGYTF.

This clone was recorded at least ten times. The chain combines TRBV6-1 with TRBJ1-1, with D uncertain. CDR3 size: 13 residues. Trimming took off 1 base at V and 3 bases at J, with 6 bases between the two ends. Germline V lookup: CDR1 MNHNS, CDR2 SASEGT. CDR3 in amino acids: CASSEGGHTEAFF. The CDR3 region has the DNA TGTGCCAGCAGTGAAGGTGGGCACACTGAAGCTTTCTTT.